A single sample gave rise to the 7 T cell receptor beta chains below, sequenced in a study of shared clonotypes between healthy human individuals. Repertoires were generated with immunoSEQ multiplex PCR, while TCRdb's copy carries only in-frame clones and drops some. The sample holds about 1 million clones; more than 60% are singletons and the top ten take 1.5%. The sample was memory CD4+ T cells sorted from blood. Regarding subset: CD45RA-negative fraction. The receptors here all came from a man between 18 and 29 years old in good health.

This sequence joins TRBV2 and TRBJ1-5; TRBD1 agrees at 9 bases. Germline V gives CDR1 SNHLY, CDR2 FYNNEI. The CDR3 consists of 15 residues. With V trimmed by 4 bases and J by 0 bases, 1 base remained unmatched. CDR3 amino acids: CASSGQGDSNQPQHF. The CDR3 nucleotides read TGTGCCAGCAGTGGACAGGGGGATAGCAATCAGCCCCAGCATTTT. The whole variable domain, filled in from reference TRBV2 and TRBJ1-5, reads EPEVTQTPSHQVTQMGQEVILRCVPISNHLYFYWYRQILGQKVEFLVSFYNNEISEKSEIFDDQFSVERPDGSNFTLKIRSTKLEDSAMYFCASSGQGDSNQPQHFGDGTRLSIL.

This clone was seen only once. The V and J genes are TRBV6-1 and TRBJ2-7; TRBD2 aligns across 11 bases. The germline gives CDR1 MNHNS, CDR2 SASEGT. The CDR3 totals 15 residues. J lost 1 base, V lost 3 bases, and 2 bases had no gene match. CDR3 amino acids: CASSEGLAASYEQYF. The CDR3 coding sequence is TGTGCCAGCAGTGAGGGACTAGCGGCGTCCTACGAGCAGTACTTC.

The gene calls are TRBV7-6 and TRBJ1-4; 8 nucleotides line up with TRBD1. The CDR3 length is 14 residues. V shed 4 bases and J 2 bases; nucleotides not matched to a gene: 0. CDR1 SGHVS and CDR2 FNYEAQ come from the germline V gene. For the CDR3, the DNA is TGTGCCAGCAGCTACAGGGGGACTAATGAAAAACTGTTTTTT. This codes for CASSYRGTNEKLFF. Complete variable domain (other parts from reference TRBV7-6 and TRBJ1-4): GAGVSQSPRYKVTKRGQDVALRCDPISGHVSLYWYRQALGQGPEFLTYFNYEAQQDKSGLPNDRFSAERPEGSISTLTIQRTEQRDSAMYRCASSYRGTNEKLFFGSGTQLSVL.

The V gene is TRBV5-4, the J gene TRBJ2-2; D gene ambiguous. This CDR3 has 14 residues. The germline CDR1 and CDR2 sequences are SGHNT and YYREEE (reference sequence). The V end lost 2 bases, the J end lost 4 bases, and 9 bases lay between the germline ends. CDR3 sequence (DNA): TGTGCCAGCAGCTTCGGTAGCCCCACCGGGGAGCTGTTTTTT. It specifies CASSFGSPTGELFF.

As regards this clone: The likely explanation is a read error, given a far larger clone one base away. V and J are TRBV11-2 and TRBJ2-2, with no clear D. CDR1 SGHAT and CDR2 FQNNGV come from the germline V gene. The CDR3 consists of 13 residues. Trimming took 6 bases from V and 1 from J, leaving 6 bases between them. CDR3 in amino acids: CASSPMNTGELFF. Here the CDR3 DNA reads TGTGCCAGCAGTCCTATGAACACCGGGGAGCTGTTTTTT.

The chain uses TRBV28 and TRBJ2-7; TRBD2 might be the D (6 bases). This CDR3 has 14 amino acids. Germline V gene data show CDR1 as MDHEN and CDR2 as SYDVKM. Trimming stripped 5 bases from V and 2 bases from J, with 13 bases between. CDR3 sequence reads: CASSPGDITYEQYF. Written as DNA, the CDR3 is TGTGCCAGCAGTCCGGGAGACATCACCTACGAGCAGTACTTC.

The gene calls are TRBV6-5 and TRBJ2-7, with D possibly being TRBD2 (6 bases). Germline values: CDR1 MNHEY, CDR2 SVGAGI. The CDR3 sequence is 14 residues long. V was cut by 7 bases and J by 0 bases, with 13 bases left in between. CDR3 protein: CASTLSGSSYEQYF. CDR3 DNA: TGTGCCAGCACCCTTAGCGGAAGCTCCTACGAGCAGTACTTC.